This T cell receptor beta chain was obtained from a study of cytotoxic CD8 clonotypes in ibrutinib-treated CLL. Background on the study: The study included about a dozen relapsed/refractory and over 14 treatment-naive patients; about 17 had IGHV unmutated disease. Whole-study findings and limits: Clonality was higher at baseline than in age-matched healthy donors and tracked circulating CD8+ T-cell counts. Public clonotypes, found uncommonly, either contracted or stayed stable on treatment.

TCRdb keeps only in-frame clones here, not all; method: immunoSEQ multiplex PCR. The sample carries 270,000 or so clones, around 69% recorded once. Note on this clone: Its target is unknown.

The sequenced sample was PBMCs, obtained at disease progression, from a patient treated with ibrutinib. This clonotype was sampled from a human donor with chronic lymphocytic leukemia.

The CDR3 DNA follows: TGTGCCACCCACGGCCAGGCTAGCGGGATCTACGAGCAGTACTTC. This encodes CATHGQASGIYEQYF. The chain carries TRBV25-1 and TRBJ2-7; TRBD2 aligns across 9 bases. Germline lookup yields CDR1 MGHDK and CDR2 SYGVNS. The trim removed 10 bases at V and 3 bases at J, leaving 13 bases unmatched. The CDR3 totals 15 residues.